Listed here are 2 T cell receptor beta chains from one sample, sequenced in a study of blood T cells in healthy people across ages (dated by TCRdb to 2015 to 2017). Library generation was performed with 5' RACE. TCRdb shows the sequencer as Illumina HiSeq 2500. A second PCR of about 7 to 12 cycles was performed with a sample-barcoded 5' primer and a J-beta primer mix. The raw public data were reprocessed by TCRdb itself: fastp quality trimming at Q25, MiXCR clonotype calling, in-frame beta chains only. Rows merge per CDR3 protein into single entries with the most common DNA and genes. For this sample there are about 650,000 distinct CDR3 sequences; roughly 30% appear just once. The ten largest clonotypes hold 15% of the sample. The source material was blood. These receptors all stem from an elderly woman in good health. Donor details come from another sample of the same person, matched by shared clones.

This clonotype was observed at least ten times. The chain employs TRBV20-1 and TRBJ2-5; 10 bases fit TRBD1. Unmatched junction bases numbered 10, after V lost 7 bases and J lost 5 bases. This CDR3 has 14 amino acids. The germline V gene has CDR1 DFQATT and CDR2 SNEGSKA (reference sequence). The CDR3 loop reads CSGTGQGRLETQYF. As DNA, the CDR3 is TGCAGTGGGACGGGACAGGGGCGATTGGAGACCCAGTACTTC.

Concerning this clonotype: Germline and junction disagree at one end, which may indicate a read error. The rearrangement joins TRBV20-1 to TRBJ1-5; no reliable D call. The length of the CDR3 is 15 residues. Germline CDR1 DFQATT, CDR2 SNEGSKA (reference sequence). DNA of the CDR3: TGCAGTGCTAGAGTATCCATCTCTGGCAATCAGCCCCGGCATTTT. This gives the protein CSARVSISGNQPRHF.